This TCR beta chain originates from a study of blood T cell repertoires in COVID-19. About the research overall: Samples of COVID-19 (acute and convalescent) were obtained from the United States, Italy and Spain. The analysed material was cDNA or gDNA that came from T cells, B-cell-depleted T cells, or PBMCs.

Authors' processing steps: Amplified reference gene primers provided the basis for estimating nucleated cell counts. Measured with immunoSEQ multiplex PCR; TCRdb has only the in-frame clones, and not every one. V and J calls and clone size come straight from that table; D and trimming were deduced from the DNA. The table shows a few hundred thousand clones, with 89% occurring only once. A note on this clone: The same CDR3 can be traced to other DNA sequences in this sample.

The TCR comes from a man aged 40-50 years with acute or convalescent COVID-19. The sequenced sample was peripheral blood.

In DNA, the CDR3 is TGTGCCAGCAGCTTACCCCAACGGGAGCAGTTCTTC. Its translation is CASSLPQREQFF. The V gene is TRBV11-3, the J gene TRBJ2-1; no clear D. V dropped 2 bases and J dropped 10 bases, with 9 bases sitting between them. Per germline, CDR1 SGHNT and CDR2 YENEEA. This CDR3 has 12 residues. The full variable domain, with the rest looked up from reference TRBV11-3 and TRBJ2-1, is EAGVVQSPRYKIIEKKQPVAFWCNPISGHNTLYWYLQNLGQGPELLIRYENEEAVDDSQLPKDRFSAERLKGVDSTLKIQPAELGDSAVYLCASSLPQREQFFGPGTRLTVL.